This is a list of T cell receptor beta chains from one sample in a study of response to subunit inactivated influenza vaccine. One entry per CDR3 protein, called by TCRdb with MiXCR from the RT-PCR reads. The repertoire holds fewer than 700,000 distinct CDR3 sequences, with 10% to 15% as singletons. The sequenced sample was PBMCs from blood, obtained about 6 weeks after vaccination. The receptors shown here come from a man aged 50 to 60 who received an inactivated influenza vaccine. Both conserved end residues are part of each CDR3. The D gene is left open where the match is weak. A row's size may be missing; if present it is once, few, many or a size class.

D	V	size	J	CDR3	DNA
-	TRBV7-2	few	TRBJ1-1	CASSPSLGSEAFF	TGTGCCAGCAGCCCCTCCCTGGGATCTGAAGCTTTCTTT
TRBD2	TRBV11-2	-	TRBJ2-5	CASSLGLAAQETQYF	TGTGCCAGCAGCTTGGGACTAGCGGCTCAAGAGACCCAGTACTTC
-	TRBV12-2	-	TRBJ2-2	CASRLKRGSRTGELFF	TGTGCAAGTCGCTTAAAAAGGGGGAGTAGGACCGGGGAGCTGTTTTTT
-	TRBV3-1	many	TRBJ1-1	CASSHQTRAFF	TGTGCCAGCAGCCATCAGACAAGGGCTTTCTTT
TRBD2	TRBV7-9	few	TRBJ2-7	CASSLVTSGRPYEQYF	TGTGCCAGCAGCTTAGTGACTAGCGGGAGACCCTACGAGCAGTACTTC
-	TRBV27	few	TRBJ2-1	CASTSRRGPNYNEQFF	TGTGCCAGCACCTCCAGGAGGGGGCCTAACTACAATGAGCAGTTCTTC
-	TRBV29-1	many	TRBJ2-1	CSVDLAADNEQFF	TGCAGCGTTGACCTCGCCGCGGACAATGAGCAGTTCTTC
-	TRBV4-3	few	TRBJ1-3	CASSQDLRGYGNTIYF	TGCGCCAGCAGCCAAGATTTGCGGGGGTATGGAAACACCATATATTTT
-	TRBV5-1	few	TRBJ2-6	CASSPTSLLGANVLTF	TGCGCCAGCAGCCCAACAAGTCTTCTGGGGGCCAACGTCCTGACTTTC
-	TRBV20-1	few	TRBJ2-3	CSAESATDTQYF	TGCAGTGCCGAATCGGCCACAGATACGCAGTATTTT
-	TRBV28	-	TRBJ2-1	CASSSMVMASDNEQFF	TGTGCCAGCAGTTCGATGGTAATGGCCTCTGACAATGAGCAGTTCTTC
-	TRBV5-6	few	TRBJ1-5	CASSFRATDVSQPQHF	TGTGCCAGCAGCTTCCGGGCTACGGACGTGAGTCAGCCCCAGCATTTT
TRBD2	TRBV7-9	-	TRBJ2-3	CASSLLRLAGDTDTQYF	TGTGCCAGCAGCTTACTACGGCTAGCGGGTGATACAGATACGCAGTATTTT
TRBD1	TRBV29-1	many	TRBJ1-5	CSVELRQGQPQHF	TGCAGCGTTGAATTGAGACAGGGCCAGCCCCAGCATTTT
-	TRBV20-1	-	TRBJ2-7	CSANPGMRSGVSYEQYF	TGCAGTGCTAACCCTGGTATGAGGTCAGGGGTATCTTACGAGCAGTACTTC
-	TRBV5-1	many	TRBJ2-5	CASSSSPATGGRETQYF	TGCGCCAGCAGCTCATCTCCTGCGACAGGCGGAAGGGAGACCCAGTACTTC
-	TRBV12-3/TRBV12-4	few	TRBJ2-3	CASSFTGMSTDTQYF	TGTGCCAGCAGTTTTACCGGGATGAGCACAGATACGCAGTATTTT
TRBD2	TRBV9	-	TRBJ2-4	CASSGGSRGNIQYF	TGTGCCAGCAGCGGCGGGAGCCGGGGGAACATTCAGTACTTC
TRBD1	TRBV18	-	TRBJ2-3	CASSPDRASDTQYF	TGTGCCAGCTCACCCGACAGGGCGTCAGATACGCAGTATTTT
TRBD1	TRBV20-1	-	TRBJ2-1	CSARVGDSYNEQFF	TGCAGTGCTAGAGTAGGGGACAGTTACAATGAGCAGTTCTTC
-	TRBV7-6	few	TRBJ1-1	CASSPRGQPNTEAFF	TGTGCCAGCAGCCCCAGGGGCCAGCCGAACACTGAAGCTTTCTTT
-	TRBV12-3/TRBV12-4	-	TRBJ2-1	CASSFVQGYNEQFF	TGTGCCAGCAGTTTTGTACAGGGCTACAATGAGCAGTTCTTC
-	TRBV6-2/TRBV6-3	few	TRBJ1-5	CASSYSFGLKIQPQHF	TGTGCCAGCAGTTACTCGTTCGGCCTAAAGATCCAGCCCCAGCATTTT
-	TRBV9	few	TRBJ2-1	CASSVGSGGSYNEQFF	TGTGCCAGCAGCGTAGGGTCCGGAGGCTCCTACAATGAGCAGTTCTTC
-	TRBV9	-	TRBJ2-7	CASSSLPNYEQYF	TGTGCCAGCAGCTCCCTTCCCAACTACGAGCAGTACTTC
TRBD2	TRBV28	many	TRBJ2-2	CASTRTSYKGGELFF	TGTGCCAGCACCCGGACTAGCTACAAGGGCGGGGAGCTGTTTTTT
TRBD2	TRBV10-3	few	TRBJ2-5	CAISESIAGGPETQYF	TGTGCCATCAGTGAGTCGATAGCGGGAGGGCCGGAGACCCAGTACTTC
-	TRBV7-9	few	TRBJ2-3	CASSPDRWATDTQYF	TGTGCCAGCAGCCCGGACAGATGGGCCACAGATACGCAGTATTTT
-	TRBV11-2	few	TRBJ2-5	CASSLAFRGGETQYF	TGTGCCAGCAGCTTAGCCTTCCGGGGTGGAGAGACCCAGTACTTC
TRBD2	TRBV10-1	-	TRBJ2-4	CARPATGGSKNIQYF	TGCGCCAGGCCCGCGACCGGGGGGTCCAAAAACATTCAGTACTTC
-	TRBV6-7	-	TRBJ1-1	CASSYGVTRTANTEAFF	TGTGCCAGCAGTTACGGTGTGACTCGGACAGCGAACACTGAAGCTTTCTTT
-	TRBV3-1	-	TRBJ1-1	CASSHQGTRDTEAFF	TGTGCCAGCAGCCACCAGGGAACACGAGACACTGAAGCTTTCTTT
TRBD1	TRBV24-1	-	TRBJ2-3	CATSEPGTENTDTQYF	TGTGCCACCAGTGAGCCCGGGACAGAGAACACAGATACGCAGTATTTT
-	TRBV7-2	-	TRBJ1-2	CASSPAGRKGRFGYTF	TGTGCCAGCAGCCCAGCCGGACGTAAGGGGCGCTTTGGCTACACCTTC
-	TRBV7-8	-	TRBJ1-1	CASSYLRGQLNTEALF	TGTGCCAGCAGCTACCTGAGGGGCCAACTGAACACTGAAGCTCTCTTT